Below are 30 T cell receptor beta chains sequenced from a single sample in a study of cytomegalovirus exposure and HLA in healthy donors. Vbeta (60) and Jbeta (13) primers were used in the PCR. Repertoires were generated with immunoSEQ multiplex PCR, while TCRdb's copy carries only in-frame clones and drops some. The sample lists approximately 130,000 clones; more than 70% were seen once. Source material: PBMCs. The receptors were sampled from a male donor in good health and CMV-seronegative.

This clone showed up just once. This rearrangement joins TRBV18 to TRBJ1-6; 10 bases are a match to TRBD1. Germline V gene sequence: CDR1 KGHSH, CDR2 LQKENI. V lost 8 bases, J lost 5 bases, and 12 bases stayed unmatched. The CDR3 covers 17 residues. CDR3 amino acids: CASTPDRGHTNNSPLHF. The CDR3 DNA reads as TGTGCCAGCACGCCCGACAGGGGGCATACCAATAATTCACCCCTCCACTTT.

The chain recombines TRBV5-1 with TRBJ1-2, with a possible D match to TRBD1 (6 bases). Germline CDR1 is SGHRS and CDR2 is YFSETQ. V was trimmed by 0 bases and J by 8 bases, leaving 14 bases between them. The CDR3 length is 14 residues. The CDR3 DNA sequence: TGCGCCAGCAGCTTGGTATTGGGGGCAGAGGGCTACACCTTC. Protein sequence: CASSLVLGAEGYTF.

The genes are TRBV5-1 and TRBJ1-2; possibly TRBD1 for D (5 bases). The germline CDR1 and CDR2 sequences are SGHRS and YFSETQ. The CDR3 has 11 residues. V was clipped by 3 bases and J by 8 bases, with 8 bases between them. In nucleotides, the CDR3 is TGCGCCAGCAGCTACACAGGCGGCTACACCTTC. Its protein product is CASSYTGGYTF. Using reference TRBV5-1 and TRBJ1-2 for the parts outside the CDR3, the full variable domain is KAGVTQTPRYLIKTRGQQVTLSCSPISGHRSVSWYQQTPGQGLQFLFEYFSETQRNKGNFPGRFSGRQFSNSRSEMNVSTLELGDSALYLCASSYTGGYTFGSGTRLTVV.

The CDR3 DNA sequence: TGTGCCTGGAGTCCCAATGGGGAGGGGTCCTACAATGAGCAGTTCTTC. This codes for CAWSPNGEGSYNEQFF. The chain links TRBV30 to TRBJ2-1, with 7 bases aligning to TRBD2. Trimming at V came to 2 bases and at J to 1 base, leaving 8 bases not matched to a gene. CDR3 length: 16 residues. CDR1 is GTSNPN and CDR2 is SVGIG in the germline V gene (reference sequence).

A few counts support this clone. The chain carries TRBV7-6 and TRBJ1-1, with D perhaps TRBD1 (5 bases). In germline, CDR1 is SGHVS, CDR2 FNYEAQ. The V and J ends lost 1 base and 4 bases respectively, with 10 bases between them. The CDR3 spans 14 residues. The CDR3 DNA sequence: TGTGCCAGCAGCTTAGAGGAGGGGATCACTGAAGCTTTCTTT. Protein product: CASSLEEGITEAFF. Using reference TRBV7-6 and TRBJ1-1 for the parts outside the CDR3, the full variable domain is GAGVSQSPRYKVTKRGQDVALRCDPISGHVSLYWYRQALGQGPEFLTYFNYEAQQDKSGLPNDRFSAERPEGSISTLTIQRTEQRDSAMYRCASSLEEGITEAFFGQGTRLTVV.

The chain recombines TRBV5-1 with TRBJ2-5, with 7 bases aligning to TRBD2. The germline V gene encodes CDR1 SGHRS and CDR2 YFSETQ. Unmatched junction bases numbered 6, after V lost 0 bases and J lost 1 base. The CDR3 runs 16 residues. CDR3 in amino acids: CASSLEVGGGQETQYF. CDR3 DNA: TGCGCCAGCAGCTTGGAAGTGGGGGGGGGCCAAGAGACCCAGTACTTC.

V usage is TRBV4-1 and J usage is TRBJ2-6; 10 nucleotides align to TRBD1. This CDR3 spans 18 amino acids. V lost 4 bases to trimming and J lost 0 bases; unmatched junction nucleotides: 6. Germline loops: CDR1 MGHRA, CDR2 YSYEKL. This chain's CDR3 is CASSPGQGPLSGANVLTF. CDR3 nucleotide sequence: TGCGCCAGCAGCCCGGGACAGGGGCCCCTCTCTGGGGCCAACGTCCTGACTTTC.

The V call is TRBV15, the J call TRBJ2-7; D possibly corresponds to TRBD2 (5 bases). In germline, CDR1 is LNHNV, CDR2 YYDKDF (reference sequence). CDR3 length equals 14 residues. V lost 4 bases to trimming and J lost 5 bases, with 15 bases between them. As DNA, the CDR3 is TGTGCCACCAGCAAAAGGCCGTTTAGCGACGAGCAGTACTTC. Translated: CATSKRPFSDEQYF.

The J gene is TRBJ2-5, the V gene TRBV7-3, with D perhaps matching TRBD2 (7 bases). Trimming took off 4 bases at V and 5 bases at J, with 17 bases between the two ends. The V gene's germline CDR1 is SGHTA and CDR2 FQGTGA. This CDR3 has 15 residues. This CDR3 reads CASSSLGGAWETQYF. The CDR3 nucleotides read TGTGCCAGCAGCTCCCTGGGGGGGGCTTGGGAGACCCAGTACTTC.

In nucleotides, the CDR3 is TGTGCCAGCAGCGACAGGGGGCGATCAGATACGCAGTATTTT. Residues: CASSDRGRSDTQYF. This chain uses TRBV2 with TRBJ2-3; 10 nucleotides agree with TRBD1. The V gene's germline CDR1 is SNHLY and CDR2 FYNNEI. The CDR3 is made up of 14 amino acids. Trimming took 6 bases from V and 4 from J; bases not matched to a gene: 4.

This chain joins TRBV7-9 and TRBJ1-4, with 7 bases fitting TRBD1. CDR1 and CDR2 from the germline V gene are SEHNR and FQNEAQ (reference sequence). The length of the CDR3 is 14 residues. The V gene end was trimmed by 2 bases and the J gene end by 8 bases; junction bases not matched to a gene: 5. CDR3 in amino acids: CASSLTAGGEKLFF. CDR3 sequence (DNA): TGTGCCAGCAGCTTAACGGCAGGGGGGGAAAAACTGTTTTTT.

The V gene is TRBV9, the J gene TRBJ2-1, with 12 positions matching TRBD1. V lost 3 bases, J lost 3 bases, and 4 bases stayed unmatched. From germline, CDR1 is SGDLS and CDR2 YYNGEE. The CDR3 totals 16 residues. Here the CDR3 DNA reads TGTGCCAGCAGCGGGGACAGGGGGCAACTCTACAATGAGCAGTTCTTC. Its translation is CASSGDRGQLYNEQFF.

The rearrangement links TRBV4-3 to TRBJ2-5; 9 bases line up with TRBD1. The CDR3 is made up of 16 amino acids. V shed 0 bases, J shed 5 bases, and the junction held 7 bases outside the gene matches. CDR1 is LGHNA, CDR2 YSLEER, per germline. In DNA form, the CDR3 reads TGCGCCAGCAGCCAAGATTTGGACAGGGGTGTCGAGACCCAGTACTTC. Encoded protein: CASSQDLDRGVETQYF.

This chain joins TRBV19 and TRBJ2-1; 10 positions match TRBD2. Germline-derived CDR1 and CDR2 are LNHDA and SQIVND (reference sequence). The CDR3 is 16 residues long. V trimming: 1 base; J trimming: 10 bases; junction bases outside the gene matches: 10. For the CDR3, the DNA is TGTGCCAGTAGTATAGGACTAGCGGGCGCACAAGGGGAGCAGTTCTTC. This encodes CASSIGLAGAQGEQFF. The full variable domain, completed using reference TRBV19 and TRBJ2-1, is DGGITQSPKYLFRKEGQNVTLSCEQNLNHDAMYWYRQDPGQGLRLIYYSQIVNDFQKGDIAEGYSVSREKKESFPLTVTSAQKNPTAFYLCASSIGLAGAQGEQFFGPGTRLTVL.

The V and J genes are TRBV5-1 and TRBJ2-7, with D possibly TRBD2 on 5 matching bases. The V and J ends lost 0 bases and 2 bases respectively, with 9 bases between them. The germline CDR1 and CDR2 sequences are SGHRS and YFSETQ. The CDR3 covers 14 residues. CDR3 sequence reads: CASSLVGDAYEQYF. The DNA of the CDR3 is TGCGCCAGCAGCTTGGTCGGGGATGCCTACGAGCAGTACTTC.

The chain couples TRBV2 to TRBJ2-4; the D gene is possibly TRBD2 (7 bases). This CDR3 is built from 14 residues. Per the germline V gene, CDR1 is SNHLY and CDR2 is FYNNEI. The V gene lost 4 bases and the J gene lost 3 bases, with 10 bases spanning the gap. CDR3 sequence (DNA): TGTGCCAGCAGTGTAAGGGGGGGCAAAAACATTCAGTACTTC. Translated, it gives CASSVRGGKNIQYF.

This chain connects TRBV4-1 to TRBJ2-1, with TRBD1 matching over 8 bases. The CDR3 covers 16 residues. Germline assignment: CDR1 MGHRA and CDR2 YSYEKL. V shed 3 bases and J 3 bases; nucleotides not matched to a gene: 7. The DNA of the CDR3 is TGCGCCAGCAGCCACGGGACAGGCTACCTCTACAATGAGCAGTTCTTC. Translation: CASSHGTGYLYNEQFF.

The chain employs TRBV4-1 and TRBJ1-2; 8 nucleotides align to TRBD1. The V and J ends lost 2 bases and 4 bases, in that order; junction bases with no gene match: 3. CDR1 MGHRA and CDR2 YSYEKL come from the germline V gene. CDR3 size: 14 residues. The CDR3 coding sequence is TGCGCCAGCAGCCAAACAGGGGGGAGCTATGGCTACACCTTC. Its translation: CASSQTGGSYGYTF.

This chain links TRBV10-3 with TRBJ1-5; 7 bases are shared with TRBD1. J was trimmed by 6 bases and V by 4 bases; bases with no gene match: 9. This CDR3 is built from 15 residues. Looked up from germline, CDR1 is ENHRY and CDR2 is SYGVKD. CDR3 sequence: CAISGAQGGGQPQHF. The CDR3 DNA reads as TGTGCCATCAGTGGGGCGCAGGGGGGCGGTCAGCCCCAGCATTTT.

CDR3 amino acids: CASSLDNRGQGEAFF. The CDR3, as DNA: TGTGCCAGCAGCCTGGACAACAGGGGGCAGGGTGAAGCTTTCTTT. This chain links TRBV7-9 with TRBJ1-1; 9 bases fit TRBD1. CDR3 size: 15 residues. V was pared by 5 bases and J by 7 bases, with 11 bases of the junction left unmatched. Germline values: CDR1 SEHNR, CDR2 FQNEAQ (reference sequence).

The V and J genes are TRBV5-7 and TRBJ2-7, with 8 positions matching TRBD2. TRBV5-7 is an ORF, and what it does is uncertain. V lost 4 bases and J lost 2; bases outside the gene matches: 5. This CDR3 has 14 residues. The CDR3 nucleotides read TGTGCCAGCAGCACCGGGGGGGATGCCTACGAGCAGTACTTC. Protein product: CASSTGGDAYEQYF.

This chain connects TRBV6-1 to TRBJ2-2; TRBD2 agrees at 14 bases. Per germline, CDR1 MNHNS and CDR2 SASEGT. The CDR3 totals 17 residues. Germline trimming cut 3 bases from V and 4 bases from J; bases unmatched to any gene: 4. For the CDR3, the DNA is TGTGCCAGCAGTGAGAGAGGACTAGCGGGGGGCACCGGGGAGCTGTTTTTT. It codes for CASSERGLAGGTGELFF.

The V and J genes are TRBV5-1 and TRBJ2-5, with D maybe TRBD1 (5 bases). This CDR3 has 16 residues. The ends were cut back, 2 bases at V and 4 bases at J, with 18 bases in the middle. Germline CDR1 and CDR2: SGHRS and YFSETQ. The DNA of the CDR3 is TGCGCCAGCAGCTTAGTAGAAGGCAGGGATGGAGAGACCCAGTACTTC. Translated: CASSLVEGRDGETQYF.

Only a few counts were recorded for this clone. The V call is TRBV4-2, the J call TRBJ2-7; 9 bases match TRBD1. CDR1 is LGHNA and CDR2 is YNFKEQ in the germline V gene. V was pared by 6 bases and J by 5 bases, with 2 bases of the junction left unmatched. This CDR3 spans 12 amino acids. The CDR3 region has the DNA TGTGCCAGCAGACGGGACAGGGACGAGCAGTACTTC. Its protein product is CASRRDRDEQYF.

The CDR3 here is CASSGHPSYWGGEQYF. The CDR3 DNA reads TGTGCCAGCAGCGGTCACCCTTCATATTGGGGGGGCGAGCAGTACTTC. The chain uses TRBV13 and TRBJ2-7, with 7 bases that match TRBD2. The CDR3 runs to 16 residues. From germline, CDR1 is PRHDT and CDR2 FYEKMQ (reference sequence). The ends lost 5 bases at V and 6 bases at J; junction bases unmatched: 16.

This clone was detected a few times. The chain combines TRBV4-3 with TRBJ1-1; possible D gene TRBD1, 6 bases. CDR1 is LGHNA and CDR2 is YSLEER in the germline V gene. Trimming took off 0 bases at V and 4 bases at J, with 9 bases between the two ends. This CDR3 has 14 amino acids. DNA of the CDR3: TGCGCCAGCAGCCAAGAACAGGGAACCACTGAAGCTTTCTTT. Translating gives CASSQEQGTTEAFF.

This rearrangement joins TRBV9 to TRBJ2-7; 7 nucleotides agree with TRBD2. V gave up 7 bases and J gave up 1 base; unmatched junction bases: 11. The CDR3 extends over 15 amino acids. The germline V gene has CDR1 SGDLS and CDR2 YYNGEE. The CDR3 loop is CASSPGSGNSYEQYF. CDR3 DNA sequence: TGTGCCAGCTCCCCAGGGAGCGGGAATTCCTACGAGCAGTACTTC.

The chain combines TRBV4-2 with TRBJ1-2; possibly TRBD1 for D (5 bases). V lost 0 bases to trimming and J lost 2 bases, with 7 bases between them. Germline V gives CDR1 LGHNA, CDR2 YNFKEQ. The CDR3 has 14 residues. Here the CDR3 reads CASSQEQDNYGYTF. In nucleotides, the CDR3 is TGTGCCAGCAGCCAAGAACAGGACAACTATGGCTACACCTTC.

This clone was picked up a small number of times. This sequence joins TRBV6-5 and TRBJ1-3, with a weak D call TRBD1 (5 bases). The V gene lost 0 bases and the J gene lost 3 bases, with 9 bases spanning the gap. The CDR3 length is 15 residues. CDR1 and CDR2 from the germline V gene are MNHEY and SVGAGI. The CDR3 nucleotides are TGTGCCAGCAGTTACTCCGGCAGGGTTGGAAACACCATATATTTT. Protein sequence: CASSYSGRVGNTIYF.

The CDR3 nucleotides read TGTGCCAGCAGACGACAGAGTTACACTGAAGCTTTCTTT. Translating gives CASRRQSYTEAFF. The genes are TRBV7-2 and TRBJ1-1, with a possible D match to TRBD1 (5 bases). V was trimmed by 6 bases and J by 3 bases, leaving 11 bases between them. This CDR3 has 13 amino acids. Germline V gene sequence: CDR1 SGHTA, CDR2 FQGNSA.